These 32 T cell receptor beta chains came from one sample sequenced in a study of blood T cells in healthy people across ages. PCR was performed a second time for roughly 7 to 12 cycles using a sample-barcoded 5' primer and a J-beta primer mix. A single record per CDR3 protein comes from TCRdb applying MiXCR to the 5' RACE reads. Found here are 790,000 or so distinct CDR3 sequences, about 56% of them singletons; the top ten hold about a quarter. The sequenced sample consisted of blood. The receptors shown here come from a man aged 35 to 55 in good health.

This chain joins TRBV6-6 and TRBJ2-7; D is unclear. The V end was cut by 2 bases, the J end by 3 bases, with 14 bases between. The CDR3 has 15 residues. CDR1 MNHNY and CDR2 SVGAGI come from the germline V gene (reference sequence). CDR3 in DNA: TGTGCCAGCAGTTACCATGACACCGACCACTACGAGCAGTACTTC. Translated: CASSYHDTDHYEQYF.

In its sample, this clonotype was seen once. The chain links TRBV14 to TRBJ2-5; D is perhaps TRBD2 (5 bases). CDR3 length: 15 residues. Germline CDR1 reads SGHDN; CDR2 reads FVKESK. The V and J ends lost 0 bases and 11 bases respectively, with 19 bases between them. For the CDR3, the DNA is TGTGCCAGCAGCCAAGATTTTCGGGGATACAATGAGCAGTACTTC. Its translation is CASSQDFRGYNEQYF.

J is TRBJ1-2 and V is TRBV6-2 or TRBV6-3, with TRBD1 identical over 8 bases. With 6 bases clipped from V and 3 bases from J, the junction kept 12 bases outside the gene matches. This CDR3 has 16 residues. Germline loops: CDR1 MNHEY, CDR2 SVGEGT. The CDR3 nucleotides are TGTGCCAGCAGACCCCGACGGACAGGGTATGACTATGGCTACACCTTC. It codes for CASRPRRTGYDYGYTF.

CDR3 protein: CSVVPKSRMNTEAFF. The CDR3 DNA sequence: TGCAGCGTTGTCCCCAAGAGCCGTATGAACACTGAAGCTTTCTTT. This sequence joins TRBV29-1 and TRBJ1-1; D gene ambiguous. CDR1 and CDR2 from the germline V gene are SQVTM and ANQGSEA. The CDR3 is 15 amino acids. The ends were cut back, 4 bases at V and 0 bases at J, with 15 bases in the middle.

This clonotype was observed a few times. The CDR3 loop reads CASSLGPGDQETQYF. The CDR3 DNA follows: TGTGCCAGCAGCTTGGGGCCAGGAGACCAAGAGACCCAGTACTTC. The rearrangement links TRBV5-4 to TRBJ2-5, with D hard to call. Germline V gene data show CDR1 as SGHNT and CDR2 as YYREEE (reference sequence). V lost 0 bases, J lost 0 bases, and 9 bases lay in between. The CDR3 is 15 amino acids.

This clonotype was detected only a few times. The chain is built from TRBV13 and TRBJ2-1; no reliable D call. Trimming removed 5 bases from V and 6 bases from J, with 11 bases in between. CDR1 is PRHDT, CDR2 FYEKMQ, per germline (reference sequence). CDR3 length: 13 amino acids. CDR3 amino acids: CASSLTTVNEQFF. Here the CDR3 DNA reads TGTGCCAGCAGCCTGACAACGGTCAATGAGCAGTTCTTC. The variable domain in full, completed from reference TRBV13 and TRBJ2-1, reads AAGVIQSPRHLIKEKRETATLKCYPIPRHDTVYWYQQGPGQDPQFLISFYEKMQSDKGSIPDRFSAQQFSDYHSELNMSSLELGDSALYFCASSLTTVNEQFFGPGTRLTVL.

Only a few counts were recorded for this clonotype. This sequence joins TRBV7-2 and TRBJ1-1; D is undetermined. The germline V gene has CDR1 SGHTA and CDR2 FQGNSA. The CDR3 runs to 16 residues. V lost 3 bases and J 5 bases, leaving 19 bases between the germline ends. The CDR3 sequence: CASSLGLLSSGTEAFF. The CDR3 DNA sequence: TGTGCCAGCAGCTTGGGTCTACTTTCTTCCGGGACTGAAGCTTTCTTT.

The chain couples TRBV24-1 to TRBJ2-1, with unresolved D. The germline gives CDR1 KGHDR, CDR2 SFDVKD. V was trimmed by 6 bases and J by 2 bases, leaving 10 bases between them. CDR3 length: 14 amino acids. For the CDR3, the DNA is TGTGCCACCAGTTCCGCTACAGCCTACAATGAGCAGTTCTTC. It yields the protein CATSSATAYNEQFF.

This clonotype was recorded a few times. This chain links TRBV6-1 with TRBJ2-7, with D maybe TRBD2 (5 bases). Trimming pared 2 bases from V and 3 bases from J, leaving 14 bases between. CDR3 size: 15 residues. CDR1 is MNHNS and CDR2 is SASEGT in the germline V gene. The CDR3 protein is CASSERAAANYEQYF. Here the CDR3 DNA reads TGTGCCAGCAGTGAACGGGCAGCGGCAAACTACGAGCAGTACTTC.

The sample holds one count of this clonotype. V is TRBV6-2 or TRBV6-3 and J is TRBJ1-1; 7 bases line up with TRBD1. From germline, CDR1 is MNHEY and CDR2 SVGEGT. The CDR3 covers 14 residues. V gave up 6 bases and J gave up 3 bases; unmatched junction bases: 7. CDR3 coding DNA: TGTGCCAGCAGGCGCGACAGGGAAGACACTGAAGCTTTCTTT. It encodes CASRRDREDTEAFF.

This chain joins TRBV28 and TRBJ2-4, with no clear D. The J call is uncertain, as TRBJ2-7 better fits the DNA end. The CDR3 sequence is 13 residues long. Germline assignment: CDR1 MDHEN and CDR2 SYDVKM. CDR3 protein: CASSFPGNYEQYF. CDR3 coding DNA: TGTGCCAGCAGTTTCCCAGGAAACTACGAGCAGTACTTC.

This chain links TRBV20-1 with TRBJ2-5; tentative D call: TRBD1 (6 bases). V lost 3 bases and J 4 bases, leaving 12 bases between the germline ends. This CDR3 is 13 amino acids long. CDR1 DFQATT and CDR2 SNEGSKA come from the germline V gene (reference sequence). The CDR3 loop is CSASLTGGETQYF. DNA of the CDR3: TGCAGTGCTAGCCTGACAGGAGGAGAGACCCAGTACTTC.

The CDR3 region has the DNA TGTGCCAGCAGCCGCAGACTAGCGGGGGGAATTGCGCAGACCCAGTACTTC. This translates into CASSRRLAGGIAQTQYF. The V and J genes are TRBV28 and TRBJ2-5; 13 bases agree with TRBD2. With 6 bases clipped from V and 6 bases from J, the junction kept 13 bases outside the gene matches. The CDR3 contains 17 residues. Germline CDR1 reads MDHEN; CDR2 reads SYDVKM.

The gene calls are TRBV3-1 and TRBJ2-1, with D perhaps TRBD2 (6 bases). The V end was cut by 4 bases, the J end by 6 bases, with 19 bases between. In germline, CDR1 is LGHDT, CDR2 YNNKEL (reference sequence). CDR3 length equals 16 residues. The DNA for the CDR3 is TGTGCCAGCAGCCTCGAATCGGGAGTCTGGTCCAATGAGCAGTTCTTC. Translation gives CASSLESGVWSNEQFF.

V usage is TRBV27 and J usage is TRBJ2-1; D may be TRBD2 (6 bases). V shed 7 bases and J shed 8 bases, with 12 bases lying between them. Germline V gene sequence: CDR1 MNHEY, CDR2 SMNVEV (reference sequence). The CDR3 runs 12 residues. CDR3 in amino acids: CASIGGYDEQFF. The CDR3 DNA reads as TGTGCCAGCATTGGGGGGTACGATGAGCAGTTCTTC.

V gene TRBV7-3 combines with J gene TRBJ2-3; 10 nucleotides line up with TRBD2. This CDR3 is built from 18 residues. CDR1 and CDR2 from the germline V gene are SGHTA and FQGTGA. The trim removed 2 bases at V and 5 bases at J, leaving 13 bases unmatched. CDR3 region: CASSLFGASGSQGDTQYF. The CDR3 DNA sequence: TGTGCCAGCAGCTTATTCGGGGCTAGCGGGAGTCAAGGAGATACGCAGTATTTT.

The chain carries TRBV7-2 and TRBJ2-7; D is undetermined. The CDR3 spans 13 residues. V lost 4 bases, J lost 3 bases, and 10 bases lay in between. CDR1 SGHTA and CDR2 FQGNSA come from the germline V gene. The CDR3: CASSSTLIYEQYF. CDR3 coding DNA: TGTGCCAGCAGCTCTACACTGATCTACGAGCAGTACTTC.

The DNA of the CDR3 is TGCAGTGCTAGAGATCGGGACGAAGTCTACGAGCAGTACTTC. This translates into CSARDRDEVYEQYF. V usage is TRBV20-1 and J usage is TRBJ2-7; perhaps D is TRBD1 or TRBD2 (5 bases each). The ends were cut back, 0 bases at V and 3 bases at J, with 12 bases in the middle. The CDR3 runs 14 residues. Germline CDR1 DFQATT, CDR2 SNEGSKA (reference sequence).

V gene TRBV29-1 combines with J gene TRBJ2-3; 10 nucleotides line up with TRBD2. The CDR3 length is 16 residues. Germline loops: CDR1 SQVTM, CDR2 ANQGSEA. Unmatched junction bases numbered 9, after V lost 4 bases and J lost 2 bases. The CDR3 DNA reads TGCAGCGTTGGGCGTCTAGCGGGAGTTTCCACAGATACGCAGTATTTT. This encodes CSVGRLAGVSTDTQYF.

The CDR3, as DNA: TGTGCCAGCAGTGAAGGAACGGACAGCATTCTCTACAATGAGCAGTACTTC. It specifies CASSEGTDSILYNEQYF. The chain couples TRBV25-1 to TRBJ2-1; D possibly corresponds to TRBD1 (6 bases). The J call is in doubt because the DNA end fits TRBJ2-7 better. The germline gives CDR1 MGHDK, CDR2 SYGVNS. This CDR3 is 17 amino acids long.

This clonotype was found a few times. CDR3 in DNA: TGTGCCAGCAGCTCTACAGGGTCGGTCACAGATACGCAGTATTTT. Its translation: CASSSTGSVTDTQYF. The chain recombines TRBV5-4 with TRBJ2-3; D is possibly TRBD1 (6 bases). CDR1 is SGHNT, CDR2 YYREEE, per germline (reference sequence). This CDR3 spans 15 amino acids. V was cut by 3 bases and J by 2 bases, with 13 bases left in between.

In this sample, this clonotype turned up a few times. V gene TRBV5-1 combines with J gene TRBJ2-3; D is unclear. Trimming stripped 5 bases from V and 7 bases from J, with 17 bases between. The germline gives CDR1 SGHRS, CDR2 YFSETQ. The CDR3 is 14 amino acids. CDR3 sequence reads: CASRDSGIGNTQYF. CDR3 DNA sequence: TGCGCCAGCAGAGATTCTGGGATCGGTAATACGCAGTATTTT.

Only a few counts were recorded for this clonotype. The V gene is TRBV20-1, the J gene TRBJ1-6; the match to TRBD1 covers 7 bases. CDR1 and CDR2 (germline): DFQATT, SNEGSKA (reference sequence). V lost 3 bases, J lost 9 bases, and 11 bases stayed unmatched. The length of the CDR3 is 15 residues. The CDR3 sequence is CSARETGVYVSPLHF. For the CDR3, the DNA is TGCAGTGCTAGGGAAACAGGGGTATACGTTTCACCCCTCCACTTT.

This clonotype occurred many times. Since a much larger clone is just one base distant, this may be a read error. The CDR3 loop reads CASSWQGSNEQFF. CDR3 sequence (DNA): TGTGCCAGCAGCTGGCAGGGAAGCAATGAGCAGTTCTTC. The rearrangement links TRBV7-9 to TRBJ2-1; tentative D call: TRBD1 (5 bases). Per germline, CDR1 SEHNR and CDR2 FQNEAQ (reference sequence). Trimming removed 4 bases at V and 6 bases at J, with 10 bases between. CDR3 length: 13 residues. The full variable domain, its missing parts supplied by reference TRBV7-9 and TRBJ2-1, is DTGVSQNPRHKITKRGQNVTFRCDPISEHNRLYWYRQTLGQGPEFLTYFQNEAQLEKSRLLSDRFSAERPKGSFSTLEIQRTEQGDSAMYLCASSWQGSNEQFFGPGTRLTVL.

This clonotype was observed at least ten times. V usage is TRBV6-2 or TRBV6-3 and J usage is TRBJ2-7; TRBD1 agrees at 7 bases. The CDR3 spans 14 residues. With V trimmed by 8 bases and J by 2 bases, 9 bases remained unmatched. Per the germline V gene, CDR1 is MNHEY and CDR2 is SVGEGT. CDR3 region: CASLTSGQTYEQYF. CDR3 coding DNA: TGTGCCAGCCTAACGTCGGGACAGACCTACGAGCAGTACTTC.

V is TRBV10-3 and J is TRBJ2-1; D not resolved. V was cut by 3 bases and J by 9 bases, with 12 bases left in between. Germline V lookup: CDR1 ENHRY, CDR2 SYGVKD. The CDR3 has 13 amino acids. In nucleotides, the CDR3 is TGTGCCATCAGTGAACCCTCTTCGGGTGAGCAGTTCTTC. Translation: CAISEPSSGEQFF.

This clonotype was seen a few times. The rearrangement joins TRBV27 to TRBJ1-2; D possibly corresponds to TRBD1 (5 bases). The V gene lost 2 bases and the J gene lost 8 bases, with 9 bases spanning the gap. Germline loops: CDR1 MNHEY, CDR2 SMNVEV (reference sequence). CDR3 size: 12 residues. CDR3 loop: CASSLRGGGYTF. CDR3 nucleotide sequence: TGTGCCAGCAGTTTACGGGGCGGAGGCTACACCTTC.

The rearrangement joins TRBV4-3 to TRBJ2-1, with TRBD2 as a possible D gene (6 bases). V lost 4 bases and J 2 bases, leaving 24 bases between the germline ends. This CDR3 has 19 residues. Germline CDR1 reads LGHNA; CDR2 reads YSLEER. This CDR3 reads CASSRPRDVRLETYNEQFF. DNA for the CDR3: TGCGCCAGCAGCCGCCCACGCGACGTTAGACTAGAGACCTACAATGAGCAGTTCTTC.

This clonotype was seen a few times. The CDR3 spells CASSLAARRETQYF. The CDR3 DNA sequence: TGTGCCAGCAGTTTAGCGGCTCGACGGGAGACCCAGTACTTC. The chain links TRBV12-3 or TRBV12-4 to TRBJ2-5; D unclear. The V end lost 0 bases, the J end lost 5 bases, and 10 bases lay between the germline ends. The CDR3 is 14 residues long.

V gene TRBV7-9 combines with J gene TRBJ2-5; D remains ambiguous. Trimming took 5 bases from V and 5 from J, leaving 18 bases between them. Germline V gives CDR1 SEHNR, CDR2 FQNEAQ (reference sequence). The CDR3 length is 15 residues. CDR3 sequence (DNA): TGTGCCAGCAGCACCCCGTTCGGTGGGCGGGAGACCCAGTACTTC. Residues: CASSTPFGGRETQYF.

The V and J genes are TRBV4-2 and TRBJ2-3; TRBD2 aligns across 7 bases. V lost 1 base to trimming and J lost 6 bases; unmatched junction nucleotides: 7. Looked up from germline, CDR1 is LGHNA and CDR2 is YNFKEQ. The CDR3 has 15 amino acids. The CDR3 nucleotides read TGTGCCAGCAGCCAAGTGACTAGCCCTGCCGATACGCAGTATTTT. This encodes CASSQVTSPADTQYF.

This clonotype was observed many times. The V gene is TRBV5-6, the J gene TRBJ2-7; D call uncertain. The germline CDR1 and CDR2 sequences are SGHDT and YYEEEE. The CDR3 runs 11 residues. V was trimmed by 2 bases and J by 3 bases, leaving 3 bases between them. The CDR3 DNA follows: TGTGCCAGCAGCTTATACTACGAGCAGTACTTC. It yields the protein CASSLYYEQYF.